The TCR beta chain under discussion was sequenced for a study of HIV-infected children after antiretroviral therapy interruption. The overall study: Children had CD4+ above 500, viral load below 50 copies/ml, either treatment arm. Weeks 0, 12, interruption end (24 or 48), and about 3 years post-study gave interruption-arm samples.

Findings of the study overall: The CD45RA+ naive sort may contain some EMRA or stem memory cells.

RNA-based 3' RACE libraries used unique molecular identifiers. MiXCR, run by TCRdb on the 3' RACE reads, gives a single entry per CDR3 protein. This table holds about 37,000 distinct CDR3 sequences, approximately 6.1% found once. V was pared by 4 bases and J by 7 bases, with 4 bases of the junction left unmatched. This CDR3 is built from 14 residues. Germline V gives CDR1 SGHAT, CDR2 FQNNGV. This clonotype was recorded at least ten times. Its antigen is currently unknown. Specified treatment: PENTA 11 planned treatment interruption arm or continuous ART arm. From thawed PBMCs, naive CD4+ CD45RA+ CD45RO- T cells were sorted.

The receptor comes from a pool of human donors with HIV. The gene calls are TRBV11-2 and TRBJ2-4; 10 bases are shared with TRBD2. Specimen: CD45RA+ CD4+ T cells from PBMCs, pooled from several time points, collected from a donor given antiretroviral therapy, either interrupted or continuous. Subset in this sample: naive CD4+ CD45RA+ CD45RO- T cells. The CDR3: CASSYPGLANIQYF. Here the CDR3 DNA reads TGTGCCAGCAGCTATCCGGGACTAGCGAACATTCAGTACTTC. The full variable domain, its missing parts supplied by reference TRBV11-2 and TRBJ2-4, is EAGVAQSPRYKIIEKRQSVAFWCNPISGHATLYWYQQILGQGPKLLIQFQNNGVVDDSQLPKDRFSAERLKGVDSTLKIQPAKLEDSAVYLCASSYPGLANIQYFGAGTRLSVL.